The entry below describes one TCR beta chain. Antigen: not known. The CDR3 length is 16 residues. V shed 10 bases and J 1 base; nucleotides not matched to a gene: 13. Germline V lookup: CDR1 MNHEY, CDR2 SMNVEV (reference sequence). These data originate in a study of beta chain features in type 1 diabetes. At the level of the study: Across the samples, roughly 98 million sorted cells were examined in total. Study observations and caveats: Individuals with type 1 diabetes displayed fewer insertions and more deletions at VDJ junctions.

As every portion of the isolated RNA was reverse transcribed, the sequencing read expressed TCRB transcripts. An average roughly 3.6 million reads came from naive, central memory and regulatory T cell samples. TCRdb's copy holds only in-frame clones and misses some; the assay was immunoSEQ multiplex PCR. In the table there are roughly 380,000 clones, roughly a fifth of which are singletons. Purities in excess of 95% were seen in all sorted populations. This chain joins TRBV27 and TRBJ1-5; 7 positions match TRBD1. The receptor comes from a woman aged 18 to 35 in good health. Material for sequencing was naive CD4+ T cells from blood. CDR3 region: CATRRAPGQSNQPQHF. The DNA of the CDR3 is TGTGCCACTCGGCGCGCCCCGGGACAGAGCAATCAGCCCCAGCATTTT.